This T cell receptor (beta chain) came from a study of siplizumab effects on memory and regulatory T cells. In its sample, this clone was seen once. The trim removed 8 bases at V and 0 bases at J, leaving 4 bases unmatched. This CDR3 has 14 residues. CDR1 MDHEN and CDR2 SYDVKM come from the germline V gene. Clones were sequenced by immunoSEQ multiplex PCR, and TCRdb holds only the in-frame ones, with some missing. The sample has around 100,000 clones, around 90% seen once. The specimen was CD4+ T cells sorted from blood. V usage is TRBV28 and J usage is TRBJ2-7; 10 positions agree with TRBD1. The TCR sequence derives from a human donor in good health. CDR3 DNA sequence: TGTGCCAGCGCATGGACAGGGGGCTCCTACGAGCAGTACTTC. It yields the protein CASAWTGGSYEQYF.